This TCR beta chain was captured by sequencing in a study of blood T cell repertoires in COVID-19. Study information: Spain, Italy and the United States supplied samples that represented acute and convalescent COVID-19. The cDNA or gDNA used as material had been derived from T cells, B-cell-depleted T cells, or PBMCs.

This clone has a handful of counts. Trimming took 3 bases from V and 6 from J, leaving 6 bases between them. CDR3 length: 12 residues. Germline V lookup: CDR1 GTSNPN, CDR2 SVGIG (reference sequence). Authors' data handling: Reference gene primer amplification gave nucleated cell count estimates. Libraries were prepared by immunoSEQ multiplex PCR; TCRdb keeps only in-frame clonotypes and omits some of them. That table supplies the V and J calls and clone size; D and trimming were determined from the DNA. The sample yields approximately 170,000 clones, roughly 90% seen once. Sequencing was carried out using peripheral blood. This clonotype originated in a man aged 55 to 70 with acute or convalescent COVID-19. The V gene is TRBV30, the J gene TRBJ1-6, with D perhaps TRBD1 (6 bases). CDR3 region: CAWRDSNSPLHF. Here the CDR3 DNA reads TGTGCCTGGAGGGACAGTAATTCACCCCTCCACTTT.